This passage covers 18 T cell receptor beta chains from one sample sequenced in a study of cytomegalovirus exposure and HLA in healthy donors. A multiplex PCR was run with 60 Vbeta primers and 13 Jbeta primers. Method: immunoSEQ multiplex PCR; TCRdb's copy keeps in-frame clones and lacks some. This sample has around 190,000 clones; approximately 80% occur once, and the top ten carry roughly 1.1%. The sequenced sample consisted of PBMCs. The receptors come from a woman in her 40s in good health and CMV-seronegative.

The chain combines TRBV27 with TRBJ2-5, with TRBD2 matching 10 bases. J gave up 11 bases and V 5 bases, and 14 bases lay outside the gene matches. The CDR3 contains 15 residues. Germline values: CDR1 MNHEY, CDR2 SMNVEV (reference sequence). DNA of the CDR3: TGTGCCAGCAGTCCCCCGGGGGCTAGCGGGAGTTCGCAGTACTTC. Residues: CASSPPGASGSSQYF.

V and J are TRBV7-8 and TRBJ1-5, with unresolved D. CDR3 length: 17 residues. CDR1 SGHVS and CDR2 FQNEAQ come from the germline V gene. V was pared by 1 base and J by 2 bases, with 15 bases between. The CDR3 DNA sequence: TGTGCCAGCAGCTTAGTTGTAGACCCTGAGGGCAATCAGCCCCAGCATTTT. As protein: CASSLVVDPEGNQPQHF. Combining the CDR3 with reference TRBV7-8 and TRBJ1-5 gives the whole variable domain GAGVSQSPRYKVAKRGQDVALRCDPISGHVSLFWYQQALGQGPEFLTYFQNEAQLDKSGLPSDRFFAERPEGSVSTLKIQRTQQEDSAVYLCASSLVVDPEGNQPQHFGDGTRLSIL.

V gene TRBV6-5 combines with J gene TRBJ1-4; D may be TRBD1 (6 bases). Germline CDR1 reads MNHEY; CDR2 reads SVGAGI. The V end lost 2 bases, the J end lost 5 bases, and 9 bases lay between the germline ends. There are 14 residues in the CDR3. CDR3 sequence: CASSYAGENEKLFF. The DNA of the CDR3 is TGTGCCAGCAGTTACGCAGGGGAGAATGAAAAACTGTTTTTT.

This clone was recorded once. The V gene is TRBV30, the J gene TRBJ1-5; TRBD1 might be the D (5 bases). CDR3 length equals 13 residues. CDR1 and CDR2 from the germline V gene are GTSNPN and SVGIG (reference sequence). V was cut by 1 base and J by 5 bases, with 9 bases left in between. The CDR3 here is CAWSGGVHQPQHF. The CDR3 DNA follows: TGTGCCTGGAGTGGGGGGGTCCATCAGCCCCAGCATTTT.

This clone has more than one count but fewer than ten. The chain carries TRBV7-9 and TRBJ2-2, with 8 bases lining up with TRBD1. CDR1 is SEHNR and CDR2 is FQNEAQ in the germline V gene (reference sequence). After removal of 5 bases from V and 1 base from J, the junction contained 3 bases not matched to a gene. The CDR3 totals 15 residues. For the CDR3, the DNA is TGTGCCAGCAGCCCAGGACAGGGGAACACCGGGGAGCTGTTTTTT. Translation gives CASSPGQGNTGELFF. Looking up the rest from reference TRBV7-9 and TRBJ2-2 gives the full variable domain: DTGVSQNPRHKITKRGQNVTFRCDPISEHNRLYWYRQTLGQGPEFLTYFQNEAQLEKSRLLSDRFSAERPKGSFSTLEIQRTEQGDSAMYLCASSPGQGNTGELFFGEGSRLTVL.

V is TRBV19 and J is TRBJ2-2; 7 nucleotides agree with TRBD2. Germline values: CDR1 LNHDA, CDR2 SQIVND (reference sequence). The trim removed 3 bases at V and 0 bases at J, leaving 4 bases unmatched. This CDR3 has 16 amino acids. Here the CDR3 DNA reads TGTGCCAGTAGTATCCTGAGCGGGGCGAACACCGGGGAGCTGTTTTTT. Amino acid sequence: CASSILSGANTGELFF. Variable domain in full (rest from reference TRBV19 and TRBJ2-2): DGGITQSPKYLFRKEGQNVTLSCEQNLNHDAMYWYRQDPGQGLRLIYYSQIVNDFQKGDIAEGYSVSREKKESFPLTVTSAQKNPTAFYLCASSILSGANTGELFFGEGSRLTVL.

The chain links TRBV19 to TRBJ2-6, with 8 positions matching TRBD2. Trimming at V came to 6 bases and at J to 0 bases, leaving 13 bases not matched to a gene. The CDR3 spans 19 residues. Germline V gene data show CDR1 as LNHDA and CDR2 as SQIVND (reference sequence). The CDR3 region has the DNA TGTGCCAGTAGCCTCTCCGGGGGGGGGCTCCTCTCTGGGGCCAACGTCCTGACTTTC. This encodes CASSLSGGGLLSGANVLTF.

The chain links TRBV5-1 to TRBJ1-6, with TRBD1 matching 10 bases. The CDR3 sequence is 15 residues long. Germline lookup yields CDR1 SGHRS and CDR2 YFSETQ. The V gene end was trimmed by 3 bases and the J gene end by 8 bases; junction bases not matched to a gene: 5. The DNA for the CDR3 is TGCGCCAGCAGCTCTCGACAGGGGGCCGATTCACCCCTCCACTTT. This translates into CASSSRQGADSPLHF.

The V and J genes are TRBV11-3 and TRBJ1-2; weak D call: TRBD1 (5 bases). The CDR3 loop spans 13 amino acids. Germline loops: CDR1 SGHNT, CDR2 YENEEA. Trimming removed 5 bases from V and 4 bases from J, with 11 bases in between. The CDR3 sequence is CASSKTATYGYTF. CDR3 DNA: TGTGCCAGCAGCAAGACAGCCACCTATGGCTACACCTTC.

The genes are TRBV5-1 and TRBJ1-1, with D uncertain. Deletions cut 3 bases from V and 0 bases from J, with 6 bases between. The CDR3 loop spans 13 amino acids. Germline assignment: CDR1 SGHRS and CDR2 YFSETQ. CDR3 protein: CASSSTLNTEAFF. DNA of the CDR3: TGCGCCAGCAGCTCCACATTGAACACTGAAGCTTTCTTT. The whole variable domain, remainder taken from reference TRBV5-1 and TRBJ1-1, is KAGVTQTPRYLIKTRGQQVTLSCSPISGHRSVSWYQQTPGQGLQFLFEYFSETQRNKGNFPGRFSGRQFSNSRSEMNVSTLELGDSALYLCASSSTLNTEAFFGQGTRLTVV.

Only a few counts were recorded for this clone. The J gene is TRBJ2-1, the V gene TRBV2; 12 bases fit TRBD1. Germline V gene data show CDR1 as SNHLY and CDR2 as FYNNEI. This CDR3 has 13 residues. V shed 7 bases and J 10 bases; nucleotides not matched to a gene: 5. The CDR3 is CASIRDRGLEQFF. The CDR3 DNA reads TGTGCCAGCATCCGGGACAGGGGGCTCGAGCAGTTCTTC.

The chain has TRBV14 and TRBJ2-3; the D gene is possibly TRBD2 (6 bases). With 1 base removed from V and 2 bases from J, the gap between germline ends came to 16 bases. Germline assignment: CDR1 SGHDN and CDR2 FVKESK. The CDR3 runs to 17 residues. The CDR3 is CASSQVLRDFTTDTQYF. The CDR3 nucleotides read TGTGCCAGCAGCCAAGTCCTCCGGGACTTTACCACAGATACGCAGTATTTT.

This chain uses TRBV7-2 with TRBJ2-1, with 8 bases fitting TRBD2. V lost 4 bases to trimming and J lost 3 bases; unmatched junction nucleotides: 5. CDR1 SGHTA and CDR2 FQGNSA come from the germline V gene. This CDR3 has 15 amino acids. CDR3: CASSYRTSSYNEQFF. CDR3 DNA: TGTGCCAGCAGCTACCGGACTAGCAGCTACAATGAGCAGTTCTTC.

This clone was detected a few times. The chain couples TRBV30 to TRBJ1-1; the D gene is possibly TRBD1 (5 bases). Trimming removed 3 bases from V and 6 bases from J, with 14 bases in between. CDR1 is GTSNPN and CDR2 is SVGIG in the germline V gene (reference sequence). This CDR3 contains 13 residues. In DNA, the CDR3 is TGTGCCTGGAGAAGGGGCCGGATTTCTGAAGCTTTCTTT. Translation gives CAWRRGRISEAFF.

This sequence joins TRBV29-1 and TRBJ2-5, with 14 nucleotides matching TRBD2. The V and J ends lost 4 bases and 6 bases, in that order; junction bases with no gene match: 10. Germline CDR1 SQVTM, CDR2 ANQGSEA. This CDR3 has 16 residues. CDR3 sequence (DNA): TGCAGCGTTGCGGCAGGGACTAGCGGGAGCGGGCAGACCCAGTACTTC. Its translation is CSVAAGTSGSGQTQYF.

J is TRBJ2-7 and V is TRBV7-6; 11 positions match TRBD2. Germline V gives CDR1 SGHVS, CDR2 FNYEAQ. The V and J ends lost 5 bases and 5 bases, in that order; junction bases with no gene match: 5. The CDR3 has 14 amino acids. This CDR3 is CASSPTSGSHEQYV. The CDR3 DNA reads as TGTGCCAGCAGCCCTACTAGCGGGAGCCACGAGCAGTACGTC.

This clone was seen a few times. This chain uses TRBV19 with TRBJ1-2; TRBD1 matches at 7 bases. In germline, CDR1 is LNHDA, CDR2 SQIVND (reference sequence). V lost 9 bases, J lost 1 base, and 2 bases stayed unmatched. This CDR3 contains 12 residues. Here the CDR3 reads CASGQVNYGYTF. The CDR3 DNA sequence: TGTGCCAGCGGACAGGTTAACTATGGCTACACCTTC.

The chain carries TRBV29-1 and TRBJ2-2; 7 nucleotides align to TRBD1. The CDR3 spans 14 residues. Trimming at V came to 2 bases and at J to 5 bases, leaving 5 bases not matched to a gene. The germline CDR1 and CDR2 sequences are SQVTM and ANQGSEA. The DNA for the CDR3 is TGCAGCGTTGAAAGGGGGCTAGGGACCGGGGAGCTGTTTTTT. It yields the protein CSVERGLGTGELFF.